Each of the 11 T cell receptor beta chains below was sequenced from the same sample in a study of shared clonotypes between healthy human individuals. This table comes from immunoSEQ multiplex PCR, and its TCRdb copy is limited to in-frame clones, with some not included. The table has around 1 million clones, over 60% seen once. The sample comprised memory CD4+ T cells sorted from blood. Subset in this sample: CD45RA-negative fraction. Receptor source: a young man in good health.

The chain links TRBV6-1 to TRBJ2-7, with TRBD1 identical over 11 bases. Germline V gene lookup returns CDR1 MNHNS and CDR2 SASEGT. The CDR3 spans 14 residues. V gave up 5 bases and J gave up 5 bases; unmatched junction bases: 5. The DNA for the CDR3 is TGTGCCAGCAGTTTTTGGACAGGGGGCGACGAGCAGTACTTC. It codes for CASSFWTGGDEQYF.

This clone has more than one count but fewer than ten. The V gene is TRBV27, the J gene TRBJ1-6; D gene unclear. This CDR3 region has 15 residues. With 3 bases removed from V and 9 bases from J, the gap between germline ends came to 15 bases. Germline CDR1 MNHEY, CDR2 SMNVEV (reference sequence). CDR3 protein: CASSLSVGRGSPLHF. CDR3 coding DNA: TGTGCCAGCAGTTTGTCAGTAGGAAGAGGTTCACCCCTCCACTTT.

The chain is built from TRBV7-2 and TRBJ2-5; no reliable D call. The germline V gene encodes CDR1 SGHTA and CDR2 FQGNSA. The CDR3 has 13 residues. Trimming shortened V by 6 bases and J by 11 bases, and 19 bases separated the two germline ends. Here the CDR3 reads CASSQLIFAPQYF. CDR3 nucleotide sequence: TGTGCCAGCAGTCAGCTTATCTTCGCCCCTCAGTACTTC.

In this sample, this clone turned up a few times. The chain has TRBV2 and TRBJ2-7; no clear D gene. Trimming removed 2 bases from V and 3 bases from J, with 8 bases in between. Germline V gives CDR1 SNHLY, CDR2 FYNNEI. This CDR3 spans 13 amino acids. CDR3: CASSEQSFYEQYF. For the CDR3, the DNA is TGTGCCAGCAGTGAACAGAGTTTCTACGAGCAGTACTTC.

In this sample, this clone turned up once. The J gene is TRBJ2-7, the V gene TRBV25-1; TRBD1 agrees at 9 bases. CDR3 length: 14 residues. The V gene's germline CDR1 is MGHDK and CDR2 SYGVNS. J lost 0 bases, V lost 8 bases, and 5 bases had no gene match. The CDR3 sequence: CASGWGQGSYEQYF. DNA for the CDR3: TGTGCCAGCGGATGGGGACAGGGCTCCTACGAGCAGTACTTC.

As concerns this clone: The sample contains more than one DNA sequence encoding this CDR3. The chain carries TRBV6-5 and TRBJ1-1, with D possibly matching TRBD1 (5 bases). From germline, CDR1 is MNHEY and CDR2 SVGAGI. V lost 11 bases to trimming and J lost 1 base, with 14 bases between them. The CDR3 loop spans 13 amino acids. Here the CDR3 DNA reads TGTGCCTCCTCAAGGGGCAAGAACACTGAAGCTTTCTTT. Protein: CASSRGKNTEAFF.

The sample holds a few counts of this clone. This sequence joins TRBV2 and TRBJ1-6; 9 bases are a match to TRBD1. The junction had 7 bases not matched to a gene; V was cut back by 5 bases and J by 8 bases. Looked up from germline, CDR1 is SNHLY and CDR2 is FYNNEI. The CDR3 covers 15 residues. The CDR3 nucleotides are TGTGCCAGCAGTTTCACCGGGACAGGGTATTCACCCCTCCACTTT. It translates to CASSFTGTGYSPLHF.

V and J are TRBV28 and TRBJ2-1; D not certain. The V gene lost 1 base and the J gene lost 0 bases, with 10 bases spanning the gap. The CDR3 spans 16 residues. CDR1 and CDR2 (germline): MDHEN, SYDVKM. Here the CDR3 DNA reads TGTGCCAGCAGTTTATCTAGGGCTAGCTCCTACAATGAGCAGTTCTTC. Translated, it gives CASSLSRASSYNEQFF.

This chain uses TRBV5-8 with TRBJ2-5; possibly TRBD1 or TRBD2 for D (6 bases each). Germline values: CDR1 SGHTS, CDR2 YDEGEE. The V end was cut by 2 bases, the J end by 3 bases, with 14 bases between. This CDR3 has 15 amino acids. The chain's CDR3 is CASSFLEGGKETQYF. The CDR3 region has the DNA TGTGCCAGCAGCTTCCTCGAGGGGGGTAAAGAGACCCAGTACTTC.

On this clone: Given a much more abundant clone one base away, this may be a read error. This rearrangement joins TRBV10-3 to TRBJ2-1; D is unresolved. The CDR3 is made up of 11 amino acids. V was trimmed by 8 bases and J by 2 bases, leaving 4 bases between them. CDR1 is ENHRY, CDR2 SYGVKD, per germline. The CDR3: CAIGTYNEQFF. CDR3 nucleotides: TGTGCCATCGGGACCTACAATGAGCAGTTCTTC.

V is TRBV14 and J is TRBJ2-7; 8 bases are a match to TRBD1. Looked up from germline, CDR1 is SGHDN and CDR2 is FVKESK. The CDR3 covers 12 residues. Trimming removed 4 bases from V and 11 bases from J; junction bases left unmatched: 7. CDR3 protein: CASSPATGEKYF. CDR3 sequence (DNA): TGTGCCAGCAGCCCCGCGACAGGGGAAAAGTACTTC.